These 30 T cell receptor beta chains were sequenced from one sample in a study of T cell responses to AZD1222 COVID-19 vaccine. Some clones are missing from TCRdb's copy, which holds only in-frame ones; the method was immunoSEQ multiplex PCR. The data show some 200,000 clones, with roughly 94% seen just once and about 1.5% held by the top ten. The sample consisted of peripheral blood, taken 28 days after the second dose of the MenACWY control vaccine. These receptors all come from an adult who received the MenACWY meningococcal vaccine as a control.

The V gene is TRBV13, the J gene TRBJ2-7, with a tentative D call TRBD1 (6 bases). Germline lookup yields CDR1 PRHDT and CDR2 FYEKMQ (reference sequence). Trimming took off 5 bases at V and 6 bases at J, with 17 bases between the two ends. The CDR3 length is 14 residues. In nucleotides, the CDR3 is TGTGCCAGCAGCCCGCCAGACAGGATAGTCGAGCAGTACTTC. Translating gives CASSPPDRIVEQYF. Full variable domain (outside the CDR3, taken from reference TRBV13 and TRBJ2-7): AAGVIQSPRHLIKEKRETATLKCYPIPRHDTVYWYQQGPGQDPQFLISFYEKMQSDKGSIPDRFSAQQFSDYHSELNMSSLELGDSALYFCASSPPDRIVEQYFGPGTRLTVT.

The V and J genes are TRBV4-3 and TRBJ2-4; 11 nucleotides align to TRBD1. There are 17 residues in the CDR3. Trimming cost V 3 bases and J 8 bases; bases outside gene matches: 12. Germline CDR1 reads LGHNA; CDR2 reads YSLEER. In DNA, the CDR3 is TGCGCCAGCAGCCAGGCTACCGGGACAGGGGGTGTTTACATTCAGTACTTC. Its protein product is CASSQATGTGGVYIQYF.

This clone was found a few times. The CDR3 reads CAGRGSYNSPLHF. The CDR3 DNA is TGTGCCGGGCGGGGTTCCTATAATTCACCCCTCCACTTT. The rearrangement links TRBV2 to TRBJ1-6, with no clear D. The CDR3 consists of 13 residues. V was clipped by 11 bases and J by 1 base, with 9 bases between them. Germline V lookup: CDR1 SNHLY, CDR2 FYNNEI.

The chain is built from TRBV9 and TRBJ1-1; D is uncertain. The germline gives CDR1 SGDLS, CDR2 YYNGEE. The CDR3 is 15 amino acids. With 0 bases removed from V and 4 bases from J, the gap between germline ends came to 13 bases. CDR3 coding DNA: TGTGCCAGCAGCGTAGACAGTACTGGAAGCACTGAAGCTTTCTTT. Protein: CASSVDSTGSTEAFF.

This chain joins TRBV6-1 and TRBJ2-3; TRBD2 matches 7 bases. This CDR3 is 15 amino acids long. Losses at the gene ends were 1 base for V and 1 base for J; bases not matched to a gene: 2. Germline CDR1 is MNHNS and CDR2 is SASEGT. The CDR3 nucleotides read TGTGCCAGCAGTGAAGTAGCGGGCCGCACAGATACGCAGTATTTT. Its translation: CASSEVAGRTDTQYF.

The chain uses TRBV5-4 and TRBJ2-3, with no clear D. Looked up from germline, CDR1 is SGHNT and CDR2 is YYREEE (reference sequence). V lost 1 base and J 10 bases, leaving 10 bases between the germline ends. The CDR3 length is 12 residues. The chain's CDR3 is CASSLLPEAQYF. CDR3 nucleotides: TGTGCCAGCAGCTTGCTTCCAGAGGCGCAGTATTTT.

The chain employs TRBV5-1 and TRBJ2-7; 9 bases line up with TRBD2. V was clipped by 2 bases and J by 2 bases; unmatched bases: 5. The CDR3 length is 15 residues. CDR1 is SGHRS, CDR2 YFSETQ, per germline. CDR3 sequence: CASSLAAGGPYEQYF. The DNA of the CDR3 is TGCGCCAGCAGCTTAGCGGCGGGAGGGCCCTACGAGCAGTACTTC. The full variable domain, in which reference TRBV5-1 and TRBJ2-7 provide the parts outside the CDR3, is KAGVTQTPRYLIKTRGQQVTLSCSPISGHRSVSWYQQTPGQGLQFLFEYFSETQRNKGNFPGRFSGRQFSNSRSEMNVSTLELGDSALYLCASSLAAGGPYEQYFGPGTRLTVT.

This clone was found a few times. The rearrangement joins TRBV11-2 to TRBJ2-5; a weak D match, TRBD2 (5 bases). V was shortened by 5 bases and J by 5 bases, with 24 bases between the two germline ends. From germline, CDR1 is SGHAT and CDR2 FQNNGV. The length of the CDR3 is 17 residues. Here the CDR3 DNA reads TGTGCCAGCAGCAAGGGAATGGGCGGACCTCAGCGGGAGACCCAGTACTTC. Translation: CASSKGMGGPQRETQYF.

This chain uses TRBV7-9 with TRBJ2-7, with a weak D call TRBD1 (5 bases). The CDR3 spans 15 residues. Trimming removed 5 bases at V and 0 bases at J, with 14 bases between. Looked up from germline, CDR1 is SEHNR and CDR2 is FQNEAQ (reference sequence). The chain's CDR3 is CASSQAARDSYEQYF. In DNA, the CDR3 is TGTGCCAGCAGCCAGGCCGCCAGGGACTCCTACGAGCAGTACTTC.

The chain combines TRBV28 with TRBJ2-7; D unclear. Trimming pared 2 bases from V and 2 bases from J, leaving 10 bases between. The CDR3 is made up of 14 amino acids. Germline loops: CDR1 MDHEN, CDR2 SYDVKM. CDR3 in DNA: TGTGCCAGCAGTTTAGACATCATAGCCTACGAGCAGTACTTC. Its translation is CASSLDIIAYEQYF.

This CDR3 is CASSFSGEDEQYF. In DNA form, the CDR3 reads TGTGCCAGCAGTTTCTCAGGGGAAGACGAGCAGTACTTC. V is TRBV28 and J is TRBJ2-7; maybe TRBD1 (6 bases). Germline V gene data show CDR1 as MDHEN and CDR2 as SYDVKM. The CDR3 covers 13 residues. The V end was cut by 3 bases, the J end by 5 bases, with 11 bases between. Full variable domain (outside the CDR3, taken from reference TRBV28 and TRBJ2-7): DVKVTQSSRYLVKRTGEKVFLECVQDMDHENMFWYRQDPGLGLRLIYFSYDVKMKEKGDIPEGYSVSREKKERFSLILESASTNQTSMYLCASSFSGEDEQYFGPGTRLTVT.

This rearrangement joins TRBV2 to TRBJ2-5, with D possibly being TRBD1 or TRBD2 (5 bases each). CDR1 and CDR2 from the germline V gene are SNHLY and FYNNEI. The CDR3 contains 12 residues. V was pared by 6 bases and J by 5 bases, with 10 bases between. The CDR3 DNA sequence: TGTGCCAGCAGGGGGACGGTTGAGACCCAGTACTTC. As protein: CASRGTVETQYF.

V is TRBV6-2 or TRBV6-3 and J is TRBJ2-1; D is perhaps TRBD1 (6 bases). The CDR3 has 15 amino acids. Germline assignment: CDR1 MNHEY and CDR2 SVGEGT. Trimming left V 2 bases short and J 5 bases short, with 13 bases between. CDR3 loop: CASSYRATGHNEQFF. The DNA for the CDR3 is TGTGCCAGCAGTTACCGTGCGACAGGTCACAATGAGCAGTTCTTC.

The chain uses TRBV25-1 and TRBJ2-3; no firm D call. The V end was cut by 8 bases, the J end by 0 bases, with 9 bases between. CDR1 and CDR2 (germline): MGHDK, SYGVNS. The CDR3 runs 13 residues. The CDR3 DNA reads TGTGCCAGCCGGACGTCGAGCACAGATACGCAGTATTTT. Translation: CASRTSSTDTQYF.

The V and J genes are TRBV30 and TRBJ1-4; TRBD1 might be the D (5 bases). V was shortened by 4 bases and J by 8 bases, with 17 bases between the two germline ends. The CDR3 consists of 14 residues. Germline CDR1 GTSNPN, CDR2 SVGIG (reference sequence). CDR3 bases: TGTGCCTGGAAAAGGGGACGCGCACGGGAAAAACTGTTTTTT. Translation: CAWKRGRAREKLFF.

The chain employs TRBV3-1 (or the pseudogene TRBV3-2) and TRBJ2-7; D tentatively reads TRBD1 or TRBD2 (7 bases each). The CDR3 extends over 12 amino acids. The V gene's germline CDR1 is LGHDT and CDR2 YNNKEL (reference sequence). The V end lost 7 bases, the J end lost 4 bases, and 11 bases lay between the germline ends. The CDR3 reads CASTGGGYEQYF. CDR3 DNA: TGTGCCAGCACAGGGGGGGGATACGAGCAGTACTTC.

This chain joins TRBV3-1 (or the pseudogene TRBV3-2) and TRBJ1-5; D is unclear. Trimming took 0 bases from V and 5 from J, leaving 11 bases between them. This CDR3 region has 15 residues. Germline CDR1 reads LGHDT; CDR2 reads YNNKEL (reference sequence). DNA of the CDR3: TGTGCCAGCAGCCAAGATTGGGGAACTGATCAGCCCCAGCATTTT. It codes for CASSQDWGTDQPQHF.

The chain employs TRBV3-1 (or the pseudogene TRBV3-2) and TRBJ1-1, with D hard to call. From germline, CDR1 is LGHDT and CDR2 YNNKEL (reference sequence). V lost 0 bases and J lost 2, with 10 bases in between. The CDR3 loop spans 15 amino acids. CDR3 residues: CASSQEARKNTEAFF. CDR3 DNA sequence: TGTGCCAGCAGCCAAGAGGCCAGGAAAAACACTGAAGCTTTCTTT.

The V and J genes are TRBV3-1 (or the pseudogene TRBV3-2) and TRBJ1-3; perhaps TRBD1 as D (5 bases). In germline, CDR1 is LGHDT, CDR2 YNNKEL (reference sequence). V shed 7 bases and J shed 0 bases, with 13 bases lying between them. The CDR3 covers 15 residues. Here the CDR3 DNA reads TGTGCCAGCACCTACGGGGGGAGCTCTGGAAACACCATATATTTT. Its protein product is CASTYGGSSGNTIYF.

The chain is built from TRBV6-5 and TRBJ1-3; no firm D call. V lost 5 bases and J 0 bases, leaving 11 bases between the germline ends. CDR1 and CDR2 from the germline V gene are MNHEY and SVGAGI. The CDR3 extends over 15 amino acids. The CDR3 here is CASSPTPYSGNTIYF. The DNA of the CDR3 is TGTGCCAGCAGTCCGACGCCGTACTCTGGAAACACCATATATTTT.

This clone was seen a handful of times. The chain carries TRBV4-3 and TRBJ2-7; no clear D. CDR3 length: 15 residues. Germline V gene data show CDR1 as LGHNA and CDR2 as YSLEER. V lost 1 base and J 5 bases, leaving 15 bases between the germline ends. CDR3 sequence reads: CASSQAGNSFHEQYF. CDR3 coding DNA: TGCGCCAGCAGCCAAGCTGGTAACAGCTTTCACGAGCAGTACTTC.

The rearrangement links TRBV6-2 or TRBV6-3 to TRBJ2-1; the D gene is possibly TRBD2 (6 bases). CDR3 size: 14 residues. Germline values: CDR1 MNHEY, CDR2 SVGEGT. Trimming left V 2 bases short and J 4 bases short, with 9 bases between. CDR3 DNA: TGTGCCAGCAGTTACATGGGGGGATACAATGAGCAGTTCTTC. It translates to CASSYMGGYNEQFF.

V is TRBV10-3 and J is TRBJ2-1; no firm D call. V dropped 0 bases and J dropped 0 bases, with 6 bases sitting between them. CDR1 is ENHRY, CDR2 SYGVKD, per germline. The CDR3 runs to 15 residues. CDR3 in DNA: TGTGCCATCAGTGAGTCTTCTAGCTCCTACAATGAGCAGTTCTTC. Its protein is CAISESSSSYNEQFF.

Comments on this clone: The same CDR3 is also encoded by other DNA sequences in this sample. This chain uses TRBV19 with TRBJ2-7; possibly TRBD1 for D (7 bases). Germline V CDR1 and CDR2: LNHDA, SQIVND (reference sequence). Trimming stripped 3 bases from V and 3 bases from J, with 9 bases between. The CDR3 runs to 13 residues. The CDR3 loop is CASSIQGGYEQYF. Here the CDR3 DNA reads TGTGCCAGTAGTATCCAGGGGGGCTACGAGCAGTACTTC. Full variable domain (outside the CDR3, taken from reference TRBV19 and TRBJ2-7): DGGITQSPKYLFRKEGQNVTLSCEQNLNHDAMYWYRQDPGQGLRLIYYSQIVNDFQKGDIAEGYSVSREKKESFPLTVTSAQKNPTAFYLCASSIQGGYEQYFGPGTRLTVT.

The genes are TRBV7-2 and TRBJ2-1; tentatively, D is TRBD1 or TRBD2 (6 bases each). The CDR3 contains 15 residues. Deletions cut 2 bases from V and 0 bases from J, with 8 bases between. The germline gives CDR1 SGHTA, CDR2 FQGNSA. In DNA form, the CDR3 reads TGTGCCAGCAGCTTAAGGGGGGCCTCCTACAATGAGCAGTTCTTC. Its protein product is CASSLRGASYNEQFF.

This chain uses TRBV7-9 with TRBJ2-7, with TRBD2 matching over 7 bases. Germline CDR1 is SEHNR and CDR2 is FQNEAQ (reference sequence). Trimming took 5 bases from V and 5 from J; bases not matched to a gene: 15. The CDR3 length is 16 residues. The CDR3 loop is CASSPHWGGEKDEQYF. For the CDR3, the DNA is TGTGCCAGCAGCCCCCACTGGGGGGGTGAGAAGGACGAGCAGTACTTC.

CDR3 region: CASSEADSGVYEQYF. DNA of the CDR3: TGTGCCAGCAGTGAAGCAGACTCCGGAGTCTACGAGCAGTACTTC. The rearrangement joins TRBV2 to TRBJ2-7; D call uncertain. This CDR3 contains 15 residues. Germline assignment: CDR1 SNHLY and CDR2 FYNNEI. Deletions cut 0 bases from V and 3 bases from J, with 12 bases between.

The rearrangement joins TRBV6-4 to TRBJ1-2; 8 nucleotides line up with TRBD1. The CDR3 has 15 residues. Germline V lookup: CDR1 MRHNA, CDR2 SNTAGT. J lost 7 bases, V lost 5 bases, and 12 bases had no gene match. The DNA for the CDR3 is TGTGCCAGCAGTCCGGGTCTCGCAGGGGGCTTTGGCTACACCTTC. It encodes CASSPGLAGGFGYTF.

V and J are TRBV6-5 and TRBJ2-7; D may be TRBD1 or TRBD2 (5 bases each). There are 14 residues in the CDR3. The V and J ends lost 2 bases and 7 bases respectively, with 15 bases between them. Looked up from germline, CDR1 is MNHEY and CDR2 is SVGAGI. CDR3 nucleotides: TGTGCCAGCAGTTACGGGGGAGTGGTAGGGGAGCAGTACTTC. Translated, it gives CASSYGGVVGEQYF.

The chain combines TRBV7-9 with TRBJ1-1; 8 bases line up with TRBD1. Germline V lookup: CDR1 SEHNR, CDR2 FQNEAQ (reference sequence). V shed 2 bases, J shed 5 bases, and the junction held 4 bases outside the gene matches. This CDR3 comprises 14 residues. The CDR3 nucleotides read TGTGCCAGCAGCTTACAGGGGGCTTGGACTGAAGCTTTCTTT. It codes for CASSLQGAWTEAFF.